Listed below are T cell receptor beta chains from one sample, sequenced in a study of blood T cell repertoires in COVID-19. Libraries were prepared by immunoSEQ multiplex PCR; TCRdb keeps only in-frame clonotypes and omits some of them. The sample has some 330,000 clones, 83% seen once. Sequencing was done on a sample of PBMCs or T cells enriched from blood (not recorded which). Receptors were obtained from a woman between 45 and 65 years old who had recovered from COVID-19. The CDR3 runs from the conserved cysteine through the conserved F or W. D genes are given only for firm matches. Clone sizes are given selectively: once, few, many, or a class where the clone is expanded.

D: TRBD1; size: -; V: TRBV18; J: TRBJ1-1; DNA: TGTGCCAGCTCAGGACAGGCCGTGAACACTGAAGCTTTCTTT; CDR3: CASSGQAVNTEAFF
D: TRBD1; size: -; V: TRBV6-5; J: TRBJ2-7; DNA: TGTGCCAGCAGTTACGCGGACAGGGGGCTCTACGAGCAGTACTTC; CDR3: CASSYADRGLYEQYF
D: -; size: -; V: TRBV5-4; J: TRBJ1-1; DNA: TGTGCCAGCAGAAGGGGGAACACTGAAGCTTTCTTT; CDR3: CASRRGNTEAFF
D: -; size: -; V: TRBV30; J: TRBJ1-1; DNA: TGTGCCTGGAGTGTACAGGGTACCACTGAAGCTTTCTTT; CDR3: CAWSVQGTTEAFF
D: -; size: -; V: TRBV4-2; J: TRBJ1-2; DNA: TGTGCCAGCAGCCACCCGACAGGCCCCTTGACCTTC; CDR3: CASSHPTGPLTF
D: TRBD2; size: -; V: TRBV11-2; J: TRBJ2-1; DNA: TGTGCCAGCAGCTTGGGACTAGCGGCTTTCGATGAGCAGTTCTTC; CDR3: CASSLGLAAFDEQFF
D: -; size: -; V: TRBV27; J: TRBJ1-1; DNA: TGTGCCAGCAGTTTTCATTCAGGGGCCGGAGCTTTCTTT; CDR3: CASSFHSGAGAFF
D: -; size: -; V: TRBV28; J: TRBJ1-1; DNA: TGTGCCAGCAGTTTAGCGGGGGAGAACACTGAAGCTTTCTTT; CDR3: CASSLAGENTEAFF
D: TRBD1; size: -; V: TRBV27; J: TRBJ2-1; DNA: TGTGCCAGCAGTTTCCTTACAGGGGTTATCGTACCGGATGAGCAGTTCTTC; CDR3: CASSFLTGVIVPDEQFF
D: -; size: once; V: TRBV9; J: TRBJ1-2; DNA: TGTGCCAGCAGCCCCGCACGGGGGGGAACCATCTATGGCTACACCTTC; CDR3: CASSPARGGTIYGYTF
D: TRBD2; size: -; V: TRBV6-4; J: TRBJ2-2; DNA: TGTGCCAGCAGAAAGGGACTAGCGCCAACCGGGGAGCTGTTTTTT; CDR3: CASRKGLAPTGELFF
D: TRBD2; size: -; V: TRBV11-3; J: TRBJ2-3; DNA: TGTGCCAGCAGCGCCGGGACTAGAGGCACAGATACGCAGTATTTT; CDR3: CASSAGTRGTDTQYF
D: TRBD2; size: -; V: TRBV10-3; J: TRBJ2-1; DNA: TGTGCCATCAGTGGTCATCCCGGACTAGCGGGAGTCCTCTACCACAATGAGCAGTTCTTC; CDR3: CAISGHPGLAGVLYHNEQFF
D: -; size: -; V: TRBV5-4; J: TRBJ1-1; DNA: TGTGCCAGCAGCTCGGGAGTGATGAACACTGAAGCTTTCTTT; CDR3: CASSSGVMNTEAFF
D: -; size: -; V: TRBV2; J: TRBJ1-5; DNA: TGTGCCAGCAGTTCGACTCCTCGGCCCCAGCATTTT; CDR3: CASSSTPRPQHF
D: TRBD1; size: -; V: TRBV2; J: TRBJ2-2; DNA: TGTGCCAGCAGTCCCGGGACAGTAGGCACCGGGGAGCTGTTTTTT; CDR3: CASSPGTVGTGELFF
D: TRBD2; size: -; V: TRBV7-3; J: TRBJ2-1; DNA: TGTGCCAGCAGCGGGACTAGCGGGAGGGCATACAATGAGCAGTTCTTC; CDR3: CASSGTSGRAYNEQFF
D: TRBD2; size: -; V: TRBV7-3; J: TRBJ2-1; DNA: TGTGCCAGCAGCTTCTTAGGACTAGCGGAGCATGAGCAGTTCTTC; CDR3: CASSFLGLAEHEQFF
D: -; size: few; V: TRBV29-1; J: TRBJ2-1; DNA: TGCAGCGTTGAAGTGGGGGGCTACAATGAGCAGTTCTTC; CDR3: CSVEVGGYNEQFF
D: -; size: -; V: TRBV3-1/TRBV3-2; J: TRBJ1-6; DNA: TGTGCCAGCAGCCAAGTGGCCAGGGATTCACCCCTCCACTTT; CDR3: CASSQVARDSPLHF
D: -; size: -; V: TRBV5-8; J: TRBJ1-2; DNA: TGTGCCAGCAGCTTGGTCCTCGTCGACAGCCGGAACTATGGCTACACCTTC; CDR3: CASSLVLVDSRNYGYTF
D: -; size: -; V: TRBV6-2/TRBV6-3; J: TRBJ2-5; DNA: TGTGCCAGCAGTTACATCGGACAGAAAGAGACCCAGTACTTC; CDR3: CASSYIGQKETQYF
D: TRBD2; size: few; V: TRBV7-2; J: TRBJ2-3; DNA: TGTGCCAGCAGCCCCGGAACCGGGACTAGCGGGAGGGCGCAGTATTTT; CDR3: CASSPGTGTSGRAQYF
D: TRBD1; size: -; V: TRBV19; J: TRBJ1-2; DNA: TGTGCCAGTAGTCTGGGGGACAGTGCTAACTATGGCTACACCTTC; CDR3: CASSLGDSANYGYTF
D: -; size: once; V: TRBV12-3/TRBV12-4; J: TRBJ2-3; DNA: TGTGCCAGCAGTTTCAATCCTAATACGCAGTATTTT; CDR3: CASSFNPNTQYF
D: TRBD1; size: -; V: TRBV7-9; J: TRBJ1-4; DNA: TGTGCCAGCAGCCAAGACAGGGGAAATGAAAAACTGTTTTTT; CDR3: CASSQDRGNEKLFF
D: TRBD1; size: -; V: TRBV2; J: TRBJ1-5; DNA: TGTGCCAGCAGCACTGCCGGGACAGGCGGTCTGCATCCGCCCCAGCATTTT; CDR3: CASSTAGTGGLHPPQHF
D: TRBD1; size: -; V: TRBV19; J: TRBJ1-2; DNA: TGTGCCAGTAGTATACATAGACAGGGTCCTGGCTACACCTTC; CDR3: CASSIHRQGPGYTF
D: TRBD1; size: -; V: TRBV7-9; J: TRBJ1-2; DNA: TGTGCCAGCAGCTTCCATGACAGGGCGAGAATGGATAACTATGGCTACACCTTC; CDR3: CASSFHDRARMDNYGYTF
D: -; size: -; V: TRBV5-6; J: TRBJ2-3; DNA: TGTGCCAGCAGCTTGGGGGGCACCACAGATACGCAGTATTTT; CDR3: CASSLGGTTDTQYF
D: TRBD1; size: -; V: TRBV7-8; J: TRBJ1-4; DNA: TGTGCCAGCAGCTTAGTAGGTCGACAGGGGACTAATGAAAAACTGTTTTTT; CDR3: CASSLVGRQGTNEKLFF
D: TRBD2; size: -; V: TRBV15; J: TRBJ2-3; DNA: TGTGCCACCAGCACTTATAGCGGGGAAAGCACAGATACGCAGTATTTT; CDR3: CATSTYSGESTDTQYF
D: -; size: -; V: TRBV29-1; J: TRBJ2-7; DNA: TGCAGCGTTGTCTTACAGGGTTTTTCCGAGCAGTACTTC; CDR3: CSVVLQGFSEQYF
D: TRBD1; size: -; V: TRBV15; J: TRBJ1-5; DNA: TGTGCCACCAGCGGATCCGGGACAGGGGTGCGTCAGCCCCAGCATTTT; CDR3: CATSGSGTGVRQPQHF
D: -; size: -; V: TRBV10-3; J: TRBJ2-2; DNA: TGTGCCATCAGCCAGTTACGCGGGGAGCTGTTTTTT; CDR3: CAISQLRGELFF
D: -; size: -; V: TRBV29-1; J: TRBJ1-2; DNA: TGCAGCGTGGATGGGGGGGCGAAGCCCTATGGCTACACCTTC; CDR3: CSVDGGAKPYGYTF
D: -; size: -; V: TRBV30; J: TRBJ1-2; DNA: TGTGCCTGGAGTGTGGGGGGACCACTATTCTTC; CDR3: CAWSVGGPLFF
D: -; size: few; V: TRBV19; J: TRBJ1-1; DNA: TGTGCCAGCCGGGACACTGAAGCTTTCTTT; CDR3: CASRDTEAFF
D: -; size: few; V: TRBV5-1; J: TRBJ1-2; DNA: TGCGCCAGCAGCGGAGGAGACACTAACTATGGCTACACCTTC; CDR3: CASSGGDTNYGYTF
D: TRBD2; size: -; V: TRBV7-3; J: TRBJ2-7; DNA: TGTGCCAGCAGCGTGGGACTAGCGGGCGAGCAGTACTTC; CDR3: CASSVGLAGEQYF
D: TRBD1; size: -; V: TRBV9; J: TRBJ2-6; DNA: TGTGCCAGCAGCGACCACAGGGGTTCTTACTCTGGGGCCAACGTCCTGACTTTC; CDR3: CASSDHRGSYSGANVLTF